This T cell receptor (beta chain) was found in a study of cytomegalovirus exposure and HLA in healthy donors. Study-wide findings and caveats: CMV antigen specificity of three CMV-associated chains was confirmed in vitro.

In the case of this clone: Its antigen is not identified.

After removal of 5 bases from V and 7 bases from J, the junction contained 6 bases not matched to a gene. CDR3 length: 13 residues. Germline values: CDR1 SGHAT, CDR2 FQNNGV. Data came from immunoSEQ multiplex PCR; TCRdb stores just in-frame clones and leaves some out. The data hold 160,000 or so clones, with more than 75% observed a single time. The receptor was derived from a young man in good health and CMV-seronegative. Specimen: PBMCs. The rearrangement uses TRBV11-2 and TRBJ1-2; 8 bases are shared with TRBD1. The chain's CDR3 is CASSGGTGSGYTF. For the CDR3, the DNA is TGTGCCAGCAGCGGAGGGACAGGCTCTGGCTACACCTTC. Full variable domain (missing parts from reference TRBV11-2 and TRBJ1-2): EAGVAQSPRYKIIEKRQSVAFWCNPISGHATLYWYQQILGQGPKLLIQFQNNGVVDDSQLPKDRFSAERLKGVDSTLKIQPAKLEDSAVYLCASSGGTGSGYTFGSGTRLTVV.